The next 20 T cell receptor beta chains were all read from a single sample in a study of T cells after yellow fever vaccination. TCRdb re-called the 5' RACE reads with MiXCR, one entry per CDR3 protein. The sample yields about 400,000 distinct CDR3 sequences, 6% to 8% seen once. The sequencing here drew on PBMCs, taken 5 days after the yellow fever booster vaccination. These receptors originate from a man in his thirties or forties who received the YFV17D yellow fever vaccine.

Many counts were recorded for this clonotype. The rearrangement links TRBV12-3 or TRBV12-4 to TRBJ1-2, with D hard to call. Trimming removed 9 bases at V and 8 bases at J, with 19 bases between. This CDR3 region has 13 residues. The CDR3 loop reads CASSSAPMGGYTF. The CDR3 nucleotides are TGTGCCAGTTCGTCCGCCCCGATGGGAGGCTACACCTTC.

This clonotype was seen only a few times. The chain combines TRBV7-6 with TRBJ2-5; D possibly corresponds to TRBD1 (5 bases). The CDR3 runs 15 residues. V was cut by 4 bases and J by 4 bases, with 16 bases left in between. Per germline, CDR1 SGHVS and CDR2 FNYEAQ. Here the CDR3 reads CASSSLAGWTETQYF. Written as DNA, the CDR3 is TGTGCCAGCAGCTCCCTGGCAGGGTGGACAGAGACCCAGTACTTC.

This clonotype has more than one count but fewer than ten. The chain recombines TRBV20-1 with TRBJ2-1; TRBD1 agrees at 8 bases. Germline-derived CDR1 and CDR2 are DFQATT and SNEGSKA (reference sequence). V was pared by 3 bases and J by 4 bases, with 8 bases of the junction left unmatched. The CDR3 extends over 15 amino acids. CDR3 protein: CSASPGTGVYNEQFF. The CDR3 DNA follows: TGCAGTGCTAGCCCCGGGACAGGCGTTTACAATGAGCAGTTCTTC.

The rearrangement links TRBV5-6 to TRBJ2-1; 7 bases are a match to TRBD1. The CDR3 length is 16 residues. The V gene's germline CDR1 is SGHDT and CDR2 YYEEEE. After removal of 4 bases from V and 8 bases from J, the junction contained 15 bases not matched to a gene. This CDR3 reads CASSHDTGTVLHEQFF. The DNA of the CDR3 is TGTGCCAGCAGCCACGATACCGGGACAGTATTACATGAGCAGTTCTTC.

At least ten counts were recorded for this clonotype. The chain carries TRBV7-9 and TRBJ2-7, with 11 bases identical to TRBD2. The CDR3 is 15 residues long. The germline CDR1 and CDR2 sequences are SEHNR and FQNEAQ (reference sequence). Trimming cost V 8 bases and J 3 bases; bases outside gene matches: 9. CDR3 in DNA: TGTGCCAGCGACGAAGTCGGGACTAGCGGCTACGAGCAGTACTTC. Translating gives CASDEVGTSGYEQYF.

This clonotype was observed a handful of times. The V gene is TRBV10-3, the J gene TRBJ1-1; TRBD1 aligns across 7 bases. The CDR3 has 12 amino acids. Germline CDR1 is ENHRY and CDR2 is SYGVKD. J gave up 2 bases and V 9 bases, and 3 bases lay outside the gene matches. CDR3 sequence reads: CAIGTVNTEAFF. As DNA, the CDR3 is TGTGCCATTGGGACAGTTAACACTGAAGCTTTCTTT.

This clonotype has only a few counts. The CDR3 is CASSPAPQWWQVNTGELFF. CDR3 coding DNA: TGTGCCAGCAGCCCAGCCCCTCAATGGTGGCAGGTGAACACCGGGGAGCTGTTTTTT. This chain connects TRBV7-8 to TRBJ2-2, with D hard to call. The V end lost 5 bases, the J end lost 1 base, and 23 bases lay between the germline ends. There are 19 residues in the CDR3. Germline-derived CDR1 and CDR2 are SGHVS and FQNEAQ.

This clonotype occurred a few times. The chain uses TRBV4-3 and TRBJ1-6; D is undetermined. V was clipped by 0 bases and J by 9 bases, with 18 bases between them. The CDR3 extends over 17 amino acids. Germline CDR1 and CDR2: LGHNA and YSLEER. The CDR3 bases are TGCGCCAGCAGCCAAGATGGGCAGAGAGCAAATAGTTCACCCCTCCACTTT. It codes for CASSQDGQRANSSPLHF.

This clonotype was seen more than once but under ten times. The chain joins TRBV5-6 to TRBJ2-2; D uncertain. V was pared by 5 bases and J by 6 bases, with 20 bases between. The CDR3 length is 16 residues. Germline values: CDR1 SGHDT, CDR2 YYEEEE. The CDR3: CASSQRLKPNPGELFF. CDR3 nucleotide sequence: TGTGCCAGCAGTCAAAGACTGAAGCCAAATCCCGGGGAGCTGTTTTTT.

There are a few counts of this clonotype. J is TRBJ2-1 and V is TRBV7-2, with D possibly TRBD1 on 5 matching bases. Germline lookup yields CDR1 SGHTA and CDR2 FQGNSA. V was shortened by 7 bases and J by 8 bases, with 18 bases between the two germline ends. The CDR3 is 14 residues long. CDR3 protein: CASTLPQGVYEQFF. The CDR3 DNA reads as TGTGCCAGCACCCTCCCGCAGGGTGTATATGAGCAGTTCTTC. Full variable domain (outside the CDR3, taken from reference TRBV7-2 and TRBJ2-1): GAGVSQSPSNKVTEKGKDVELRCDPISGHTALYWYRQSLGQGLEFLIYFQGNSAPDKSGLPSDRFSAERTGGSVSTLTIQRTQQEDSAVYLCASTLPQGVYEQFFGPGTRLTVL.

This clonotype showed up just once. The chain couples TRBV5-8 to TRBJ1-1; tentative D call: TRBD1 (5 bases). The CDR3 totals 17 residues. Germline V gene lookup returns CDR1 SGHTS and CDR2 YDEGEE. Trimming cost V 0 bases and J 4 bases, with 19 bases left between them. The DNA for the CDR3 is TGTGCCAGCAGCTTGGGTTGGGGACCACCCGGGGGCACTGAAGCTTTCTTT. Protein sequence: CASSLGWGPPGGTEAFF.

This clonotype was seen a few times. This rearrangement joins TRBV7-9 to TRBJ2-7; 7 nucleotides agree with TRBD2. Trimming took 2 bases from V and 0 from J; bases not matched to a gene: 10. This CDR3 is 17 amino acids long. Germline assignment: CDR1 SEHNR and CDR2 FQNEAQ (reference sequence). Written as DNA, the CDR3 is TGTGCCAGCAGCTTACCTCCCGCTAGCGGTCCCTCCTACGAGCAGTACTTC. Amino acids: CASSLPPASGPSYEQYF.

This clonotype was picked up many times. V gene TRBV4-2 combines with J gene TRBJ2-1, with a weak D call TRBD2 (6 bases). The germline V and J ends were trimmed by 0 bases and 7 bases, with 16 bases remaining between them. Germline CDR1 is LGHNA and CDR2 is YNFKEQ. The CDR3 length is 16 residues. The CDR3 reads CASSQDNYLSGNEQFF. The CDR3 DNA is TGTGCCAGCAGCCAAGACAACTACCTGAGCGGGAATGAGCAGTTCTTC.

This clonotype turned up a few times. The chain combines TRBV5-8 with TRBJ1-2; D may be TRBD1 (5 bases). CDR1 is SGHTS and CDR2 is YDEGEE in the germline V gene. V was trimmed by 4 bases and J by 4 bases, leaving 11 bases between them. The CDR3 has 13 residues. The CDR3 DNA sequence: TGTGCCAGCAGCACCGACAGTCTCTATGGCTACACCTTC. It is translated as CASSTDSLYGYTF.

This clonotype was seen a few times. Here the CDR3 reads CASSQRQDTDTQYF. The CDR3 DNA reads TGTGCCAGCAGCCAACGACAGGACACAGATACGCAGTATTTT. This chain links TRBV3-1 with TRBJ2-3, with TRBD1 as a possible D gene (6 bases). Per the germline V gene, CDR1 is LGHDT and CDR2 is YNNKEL (reference sequence). V dropped 2 bases and J dropped 2 bases, with 8 bases sitting between them. The CDR3 runs 14 residues.

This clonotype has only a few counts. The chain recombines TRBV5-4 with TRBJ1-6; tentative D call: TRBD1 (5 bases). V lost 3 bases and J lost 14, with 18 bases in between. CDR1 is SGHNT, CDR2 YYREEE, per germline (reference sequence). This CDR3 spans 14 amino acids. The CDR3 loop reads CASSSPARGLALHF. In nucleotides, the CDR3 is TGTGCCAGCAGCTCTCCGGCGAGGGGTCTGGCCCTCCACTTT.

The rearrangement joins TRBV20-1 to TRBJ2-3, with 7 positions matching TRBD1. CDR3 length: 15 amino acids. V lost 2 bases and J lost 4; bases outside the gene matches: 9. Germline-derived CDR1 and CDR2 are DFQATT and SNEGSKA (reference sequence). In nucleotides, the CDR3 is TGCAGTGCTAGACGATCAGGGGGTAGGGCAGATACGCAGTATTTT. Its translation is CSARRSGGRADTQYF.

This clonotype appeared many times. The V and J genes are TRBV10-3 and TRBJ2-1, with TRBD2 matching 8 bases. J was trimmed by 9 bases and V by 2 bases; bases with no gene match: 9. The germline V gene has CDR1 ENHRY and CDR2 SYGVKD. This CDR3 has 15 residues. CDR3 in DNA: TGTGCCATCAGTGAGATAACGGGAGGGCCGGGTGAGCAGTTCTTC. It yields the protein CAISEITGGPGEQFF.

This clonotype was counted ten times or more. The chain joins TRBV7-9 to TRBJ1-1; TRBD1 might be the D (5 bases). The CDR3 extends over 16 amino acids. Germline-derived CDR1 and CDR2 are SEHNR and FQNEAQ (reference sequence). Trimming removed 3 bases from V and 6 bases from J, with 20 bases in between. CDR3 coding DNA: TGTGCCAGCAGCTTCCGCGGGCGGGGGAATAACCCTGAAGCTTTCTTT. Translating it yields CASSFRGRGNNPEAFF.

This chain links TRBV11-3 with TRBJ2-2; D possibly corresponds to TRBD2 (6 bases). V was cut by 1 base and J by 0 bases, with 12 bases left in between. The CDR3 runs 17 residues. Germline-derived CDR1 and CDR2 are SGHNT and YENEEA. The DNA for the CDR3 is TGTGCCAGCAGCTTAGGTTCCGGGGGAGCGAACACCGGGGAGCTGTTTTTT. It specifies CASSLGSGGANTGELFF.